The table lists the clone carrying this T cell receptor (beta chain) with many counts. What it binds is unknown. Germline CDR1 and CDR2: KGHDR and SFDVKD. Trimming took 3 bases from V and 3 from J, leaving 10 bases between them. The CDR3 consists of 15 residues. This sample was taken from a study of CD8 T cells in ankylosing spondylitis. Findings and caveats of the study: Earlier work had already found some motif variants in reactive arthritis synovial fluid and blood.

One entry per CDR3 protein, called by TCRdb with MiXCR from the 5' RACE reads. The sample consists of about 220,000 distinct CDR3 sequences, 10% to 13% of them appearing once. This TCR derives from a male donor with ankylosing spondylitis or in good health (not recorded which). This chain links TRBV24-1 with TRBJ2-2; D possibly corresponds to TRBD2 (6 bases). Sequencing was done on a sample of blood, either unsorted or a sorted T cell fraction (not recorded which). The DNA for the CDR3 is TGTGCCACCAGTGATCTTACGGGGGACACCGGGGAGCTGTTTTTT. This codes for CATSDLTGDTGELFF.